A selection of T cell receptor beta chains follows, all from one sample in a study of OX40 agonist ivuxolimab in advanced cancers. Data came from immunoSEQ multiplex PCR; TCRdb stores just in-frame clones and leaves some out. Among tens of thousands of clones listed, approximately 80% were seen once. The sequencing used CD4+ or CD8+ T cells sorted from blood, collected in a trial of the OX40 agonist ivuxolimab. These receptor sequences come from an adult with an advanced solid tumor such as melanoma, head and neck, liver or kidney cancer. Both conserved end residues are part of each CDR3. The D gene is left open where the match is weak. Only some rows state a clone size, as once, few, many or a class for expanded clones.

J gene	D gene	V gene	clone size	CDR3 DNA	CDR3 protein
TRBJ1-3	-	TRBV2	-	TGTGCCAGCAGAGACTTGGGCACCATATATTTT	CASRDLGTIYF
TRBJ2-7	TRBD1	TRBV28	-	TGTGCCAGCAGTGAAACAGGGGCATCTACCTACGAGCAGTACTTC	CASSETGASTYEQYF
TRBJ2-1	-	TRBV10-3	-	TGTGCCGCTTCGGAGGGCAATGAGCAGTTCTTC	CAASEGNEQFF
TRBJ2-1	TRBD1	TRBV27	-	TGTGCCAGCAGTTTGACAGGGGGGATCAATGAGCAGTTCTTC	CASSLTGGINEQFF
TRBJ2-5	TRBD1	TRBV6-5	-	TGTGCCAGCAGTTACTCGACAGGGGGGCTTCAAGAGACCCAGTACTTC	CASSYSTGGLQETQYF
TRBJ2-3	-	TRBV27	few	TGTGCCAGCAGTTTAAAAGCCTCTAGTCTTTTGAGCACAGATACGCAGTATTTT	CASSLKASSLLSTDTQYF
TRBJ2-1	TRBD1	TRBV19	few	TGTGCCAGTAGTTCCACGACAGGGGGCCACAATGAGCAGTTCTTC	CASSSTTGGHNEQFF
TRBJ2-1	-	TRBV9	-	TGTGCCAGCAGCAACACGTTGGTCAATGAGCAGTTCTTC	CASSNTLVNEQFF
TRBJ2-7	-	TRBV27	-	TGTGCCAGCACGGGATCCCCCTACGAGCAGTACTTC	CASTGSPYEQYF
TRBJ2-1	TRBD2	TRBV4-2	-	TGTGCCAGCAGCCAAGAGCGGGCTAGCGGTTACAATGAGCAGTTCTTC	CASSQERASGYNEQFF
TRBJ1-2	-	TRBV6-4	-	TGTGCCAGCAGTGCGGGAGAGGACTATGGCTACACCTTC	CASSAGEDYGYTF
TRBJ2-7	-	TRBV30	few	TGTGCCTGGAGCCTGGACACCTCCTACGAGCAGTACTTC	CAWSLDTSYEQYF
TRBJ1-1	-	TRBV4-2	few	TGTGCCAGCAGCCAGATGACAGGTTCCTTGAACACTGAAGCTTTCTTT	CASSQMTGSLNTEAFF
TRBJ2-7	-	TRBV4-1	-	TGCGCCAGCAGCCAAGCGGAGGTAAAGGAGCAGTACTTC	CASSQAEVKEQYF
TRBJ1-4	-	TRBV27	once	TGTGCCAGCAGGGGGGGACCCCTTTATGAAAAACTGTTTTTT	CASRGGPLYEKLFF
TRBJ2-1	TRBD1	TRBV5-4	-	TGTGCCAGCAGCTCCCCCGGGACAGGAATTAATGAGCAGTTCTTC	CASSSPGTGINEQFF
TRBJ1-5	TRBD1	TRBV30	few	TGTGCCTGGAGTCCCCCGCGACAGGGGGCGCATCAGCCCCAGCATTTT	CAWSPPRQGAHQPQHF
TRBJ2-7	-	TRBV7-8	-	TGTGCCAGCAGCTTAGCTGCCGTGGGAGACGAGCAGTACTTC	CASSLAAVGDEQYF
TRBJ1-5	TRBD1	TRBV27	-	TGTGCCAGCAGTCCGGGACAGAGAGATGGGGGCAATCAGCCCCAGCATTTT	CASSPGQRDGGNQPQHF
TRBJ2-2	TRBD1	TRBV6-5	-	TGTGCCAGCAGTCCCGACAGGGGGCGCACCGGGGAGCTGTTTTTT	CASSPDRGRTGELFF
TRBJ2-1	TRBD1	TRBV5-1	-	TGCGCCAGCAGCTTGACAGGGGGGTACAATGAGCAGTTCTTC	CASSLTGGYNEQFF
TRBJ1-2	TRBD1	TRBV5-6	-	TGTGCCAGCAGCCTCGGGACAGCTGGCTACACCTTC	CASSLGTAGYTF
TRBJ2-3	-	TRBV27	-	TGTGCCAGCAGCCTTATACAGCAGGGCGTACGGGCAGATACGCAGTATTTT	CASSLIQQGVRADTQYF
TRBJ2-5	-	TRBV5-6	-	TGTGCCAGCAGCTTGCAGGTGAAGGCCACAGCTCCCCAAGAGACCCAGTACTTC	CASSLQVKATAPQETQYF
TRBJ2-7	-	TRBV21-1	-	TGTGCCAGCAGCAAAGATTGGGGACAGGGCCCCTGGGAGCAGTACTTC	CASSKDWGQGPWEQYF
TRBJ2-1	-	TRBV6-4	-	TGTGCCAGCGCCCTCGGGCCCCGTGGATATGAGCAGTTCTTC	CASALGPRGYEQFF
TRBJ2-1	-	TRBV4-2	-	TGTGCCAGCAGCCAACCTATTCAAACCGGCTTATCCCGCTCCTACAATGAGCAGTTCTTC	CASSQPIQTGLSRSYNEQFF
TRBJ1-1	-	TRBV2	few	TGTGCCAGCAGTGAAATAGGGTCCGGCACAGGGACTGAAGCTTTCTTT	CASSEIGSGTGTEAFF
TRBJ2-1	-	TRBV21-1	-	TGTGCCAGCAGCTCACTAGACCAGCAGTTCTTC	CASSSLDQQFF
TRBJ1-5	-	TRBV28	-	TGTGCCAGCGGCAGGGGCAGCAATCAGCCCCAGCATTTT	CASGRGSNQPQHF
TRBJ1-1	-	TRBV11-2	-	TGTGCCAGCAGCCAAAACACTGAAGCTTTCTTT	CASSQNTEAFF
TRBJ2-1	TRBD2	TRBV5-4	few	TGTGCCAGCAGCCGGGAGGAGGGAAGGAGCTCCTACAATGAGCAGTTCTTC	CASSREEGRSSYNEQFF
TRBJ2-2	TRBD2	TRBV30	medium-sized	TGTGCCTGCGCGGGACTAGCGCCGAACACCGGGGAGCTGTTTTTT	CACAGLAPNTGELFF
TRBJ2-2	-	TRBV4-1	-	TGCGCCAGCAGCCAAGCGGTGCCGAACACCGGGGAGCTGTTTTTT	CASSQAVPNTGELFF
TRBJ2-1	TRBD2	TRBV11-2	-	TGTGCCAGCAGCTTTTACCGCAGCGGGAACTCCTACAATGAGCAGTTCTTC	CASSFYRSGNSYNEQFF
TRBJ2-3	TRBD2	TRBV4-2	few	TGTGCCAGCAGCTTAGGTGCGGGGGGGCCCACAGATACGCAGTATTTT	CASSLGAGGPTDTQYF
TRBJ2-7	TRBD1	TRBV28	-	TGTGCCAGCAGTTGGGACAGGACCTACTACGAGCAGTACTTC	CASSWDRTYYEQYF
TRBJ2-7	-	TRBV11-3	few	TGTGCCAGCAGCTCCCCCGGGACTCCGAGACCCTACGAGCAGTACTTC	CASSSPGTPRPYEQYF
TRBJ2-5	-	TRBV11-2	-	TGTGCCAGCAGCTTGGCAGGCTTACAAGAGACCCAGTACTTC	CASSLAGLQETQYF